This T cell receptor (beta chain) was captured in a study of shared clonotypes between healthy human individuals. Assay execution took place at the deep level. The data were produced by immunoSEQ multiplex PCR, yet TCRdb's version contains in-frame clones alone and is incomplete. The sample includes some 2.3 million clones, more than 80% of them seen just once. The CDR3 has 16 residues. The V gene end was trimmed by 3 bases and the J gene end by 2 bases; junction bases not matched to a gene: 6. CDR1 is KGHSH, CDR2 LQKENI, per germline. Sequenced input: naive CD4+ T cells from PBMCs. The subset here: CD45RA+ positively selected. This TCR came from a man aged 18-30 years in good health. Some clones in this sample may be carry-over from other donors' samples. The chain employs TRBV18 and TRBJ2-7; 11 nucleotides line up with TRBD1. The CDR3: CASSPSRDRGAYEQYF. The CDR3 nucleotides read TGTGCCAGCTCACCTTCCCGGGACAGGGGGGCCTACGAGCAGTACTTC.